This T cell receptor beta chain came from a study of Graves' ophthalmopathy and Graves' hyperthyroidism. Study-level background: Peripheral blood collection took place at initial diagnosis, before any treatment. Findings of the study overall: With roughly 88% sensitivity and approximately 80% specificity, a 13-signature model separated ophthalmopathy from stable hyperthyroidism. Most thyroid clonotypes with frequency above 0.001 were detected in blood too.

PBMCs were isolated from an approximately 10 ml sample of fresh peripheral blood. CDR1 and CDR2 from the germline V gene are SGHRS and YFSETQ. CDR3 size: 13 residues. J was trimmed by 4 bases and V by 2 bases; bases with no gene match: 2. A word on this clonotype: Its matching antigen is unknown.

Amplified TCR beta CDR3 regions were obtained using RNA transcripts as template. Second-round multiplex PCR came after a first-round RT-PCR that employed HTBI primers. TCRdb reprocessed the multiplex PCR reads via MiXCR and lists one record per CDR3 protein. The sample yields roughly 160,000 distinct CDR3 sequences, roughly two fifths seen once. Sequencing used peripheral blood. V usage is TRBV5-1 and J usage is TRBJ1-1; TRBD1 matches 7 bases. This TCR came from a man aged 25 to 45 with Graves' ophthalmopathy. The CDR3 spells CASSFTGATEAFF. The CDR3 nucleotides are TGCGCCAGCAGCTTTACAGGGGCCACTGAAGCTTTCTTT.